One and the same sample provided the 21 T cell receptor beta chains below, sequenced in a study of graft-versus-host responses after intestinal transplantation. TCRdb's table, derived via immunoSEQ multiplex PCR, lists solely in-frame clones and lacks some. The sample lists 99,000 or so clones, roughly 87% seen once, with over 0.7% in the top ten. Antigens of these TCRs are unknown. Here the sequenced sample was unstimulated CD4+ T cells sorted from spleen or lymph node cells, taken before intestinal transplant. These receptors were taken from a human donor who received an intestinal transplant.

In its sample, this clone was seen a few times. The chain uses TRBV6-1 and TRBJ2-1, with a weak D call TRBD2 (6 bases). V lost 11 bases, J lost 5 bases, and 16 bases lay in between. There are 13 residues in the CDR3. Germline V gene lookup returns CDR1 MNHNS and CDR2 SASEGT. This CDR3 is CALEGKADNEQFF. CDR3 in DNA: TGTGCCCTGGAGGGGAAGGCTGACAATGAGCAGTTCTTC.

The chain recombines TRBV19 with TRBJ1-1; D unclear. Trimming took off 3 bases at V and 1 base at J, with 12 bases between the two ends. The CDR3 has 15 residues. Germline V gene lookup returns CDR1 LNHDA and CDR2 SQIVND (reference sequence). The CDR3 nucleotides are TGTGCCAGTAGTATTGAGTTTCGACAGAACACTGAAGCTTTCTTT. Its protein is CASSIEFRQNTEAFF.

This rearrangement joins TRBV5-4 to TRBJ2-5; D not resolved. CDR1 and CDR2 (germline): SGHNT, YYREEE (reference sequence). Trimming shortened V by 4 bases and J by 5 bases, and 9 bases separated the two germline ends. CDR3 length: 12 residues. The chain's CDR3 is CASSRATETQYF. In DNA form, the CDR3 reads TGTGCCAGCAGCAGAGCAACGGAGACCCAGTACTTC. The variable domain in full, completed from reference TRBV5-4 and TRBJ2-5, reads ETGVTQSPTHLIKTRGQQVTLRCSSQSGHNTVSWYQQALGQGPQFIFQYYREEENGRGNFPPRFSGLQFPNYSSELNVNALELDDSALYLCASSRATETQYFGPGTRLLVL.

The genes are TRBV28 and TRBJ1-1; D might be TRBD1 (5 bases). Germline V gives CDR1 MDHEN, CDR2 SYDVKM. The CDR3 runs to 13 residues. Trimming pared 7 bases from V and 2 bases from J, leaving 11 bases between. The CDR3 nucleotides read TGTGCCAGCACGCGGGGCTTTAACACTGAAGCTTTCTTT. Protein sequence: CASTRGFNTEAFF. Together with reference TRBV28 and TRBJ1-1, the CDR3 gives the full variable domain: DVKVTQSSRYLVKRTGEKVFLECVQDMDHENMFWYRQDPGLGLRLIYFSYDVKMKEKGDIPEGYSVSREKKERFSLILESASTNQTSMYLCASTRGFNTEAFFGQGTRLTVV.

V is TRBV25-1 and J is TRBJ2-2; TRBD1 agrees at 10 bases. This CDR3 has 15 amino acids. The V segment lost 4 bases and the J segment 3 bases; nucleotides outside the gene matches: 2. Per the germline V gene, CDR1 is MGHDK and CDR2 is SYGVNS. For the CDR3, the DNA is TGTGCCAGCAGTGTGGGACAGGGGTACACCGGGGAGCTGTTTTTT. Its translation: CASSVGQGYTGELFF.

This clone occurred a few times. Other DNA sequences in the same sample also yield this CDR3. This chain uses TRBV2 with TRBJ2-3, with 7 bases lining up with TRBD2. V shed 3 bases, J shed 2 bases, and the junction held 5 bases outside the gene matches. Germline V gene sequence: CDR1 SNHLY, CDR2 FYNNEI. The CDR3 is 15 residues long. The CDR3 sequence is CASSDLADPTDTQYF. Written as DNA, the CDR3 is TGTGCCAGCAGTGATCTAGCGGACCCCACAGATACGCAGTATTTT.

CDR3 in DNA: TGTGCCAGCAGCCCACTAGCGGGGGATAGCACAGATACGCAGTATTTT. This gives the protein CASSPLAGDSTDTQYF. The chain joins TRBV6-4 to TRBJ2-3; 11 nucleotides match TRBD2. Trimming took 6 bases from V and 0 from J; bases not matched to a gene: 5. Germline V gene lookup returns CDR1 MRHNA and CDR2 SNTAGT. The CDR3 contains 16 residues.

J is TRBJ2-4 and V is TRBV4-1; tentative D call: TRBD2 (5 bases). Germline lookup yields CDR1 MGHRA and CDR2 YSYEKL. Trimming removed 4 bases from V and 15 bases from J, with 10 bases in between. The CDR3 sequence is 10 residues long. The CDR3 nucleotides are TGCGCCAGCAGCCCGGGATGGGGGTACTTC. Its protein product is CASSPGWGYF.

The chain couples TRBV6-1 to TRBJ2-7; D is unresolved. Germline CDR1 MNHNS, CDR2 SASEGT. CDR3 size: 11 residues. Between the trimmed V and J ends, which lost 7 bases and 3 bases, there was a span of 7 bases. Here the CDR3 reads CASITNYEQYF. The CDR3 coding sequence is TGTGCCAGCATCACCAACTACGAGCAGTACTTC.

The chain couples TRBV5-4 to TRBJ2-2, with a tentative D call TRBD1 (5 bases). The ends were cut back, 2 bases at V and 1 base at J, with 6 bases in the middle. There are 14 residues in the CDR3. Germline CDR1 SGHNT, CDR2 YYREEE (reference sequence). The CDR3 region has the DNA TGTGCCAGCAGCTTTACAGGGAACACCGGGGAGCTGTTTTTT. This codes for CASSFTGNTGELFF.

The rearrangement links TRBV10-3 to TRBJ2-7, with D perhaps TRBD1 (6 bases). Germline V CDR1 and CDR2: ENHRY, SYGVKD. The CDR3 contains 12 residues. Trimming cost V 6 bases and J 3 bases, with 9 bases left between them. CDR3: CAISQGNYEQYF. DNA for the CDR3: TGTGCCATCAGCCAGGGGAACTACGAGCAGTACTTC.

This clone has a single count. The CDR3 sequence is CASSQDGTHTDTQYF. The CDR3 DNA follows: TGCGCCAGCAGCCAAGATGGGACTCACACAGATACGCAGTATTTT. The chain combines TRBV4-1 with TRBJ2-3; D possibly corresponds to TRBD2 (6 bases). This CDR3 is 15 amino acids long. CDR1 and CDR2 (germline): MGHRA, YSYEKL. Trimming left V 0 bases short and J 2 bases short, with 9 bases between.

This clone was detected a few times. The chain has TRBV28 and TRBJ2-7, with a possible D match to TRBD1 (6 bases). Germline loops: CDR1 MDHEN, CDR2 SYDVKM. CDR3 length equals 14 residues. Trimming shortened V by 5 bases and J by 7 bases, and 18 bases separated the two germline ends. The CDR3 loop reads CASSSHQGSGEQYF. DNA of the CDR3: TGTGCCAGCAGTAGCCACCAGGGGTCGGGGGAGCAGTACTTC.

This chain uses TRBV6-5 with TRBJ2-7; no clear D. V lost 8 bases to trimming and J lost 1 base, with 15 bases between them. The CDR3 loop spans 14 amino acids. CDR1 is MNHEY and CDR2 is SVGAGI in the germline V gene. Here the CDR3 reads CASRALLASYEQYF. In DNA, the CDR3 is TGTGCCAGCCGGGCTTTGTTGGCGTCCTACGAGCAGTACTTC.

This chain links TRBV9 with TRBJ1-6; D might be TRBD1 (6 bases). Trimming took 0 bases from V and 8 from J, leaving 9 bases between them. The CDR3 is 14 amino acids. In germline, CDR1 is SGDLS, CDR2 YYNGEE. The CDR3 loop is CASSVGAGDSPLHF. CDR3 bases: TGTGCCAGCAGCGTAGGGGCAGGGGATTCACCCCTCCACTTT.

This rearrangement joins TRBV9 to TRBJ1-3; D uncertain. V was cut by 2 bases and J by 2 bases, with 11 bases left in between. Germline V gene data show CDR1 as SGDLS and CDR2 as YYNGEE. The CDR3 is 15 amino acids. The CDR3 coding sequence is TGTGCCAGCAGCGTTACGATGACAACTGGAAACACCATATATTTT. It is translated as CASSVTMTTGNTIYF. Together with reference TRBV9 and TRBJ1-3, the CDR3 gives the full variable domain: DSGVTQTPKHLITATGQRVTLRCSPRSGDLSVYWYQQSLDQGLQFLIQYYNGEERAKGNILERFSAQQFPDLHSELNLSSLELGDSALYFCASSVTMTTGNTIYFGEGSWLTVV.

This chain uses TRBV7-9 with TRBJ2-7, with a tentative D call TRBD1 (6 bases). CDR1 is SEHNR and CDR2 is FQNEAQ in the germline V gene (reference sequence). The CDR3 length is 14 residues. V lost 5 bases and J lost 3, with 14 bases in between. CDR3 in amino acids: CASSPQGGNYEQYF. The CDR3 nucleotides read TGTGCCAGCAGCCCACAGGGTGGTAACTACGAGCAGTACTTC.

In regard to this clone: The germline gene is not matched at one end of the junction; a read error may be the cause. The chain has TRBV29-1 and TRBJ1-1, with D uncertain. The CDR3 runs to 11 residues. Germline values: CDR1 SQVTM, CDR2 ANQGSEA. In DNA, the CDR3 is TGCAGCGTTGAGGGTTGGTTTGAAACTTTCTTT. Protein: CSVEGWFETFF.

CDR3 nucleotides: TGCGCCAGCGGGGGGGGGCCTCTCCACGAGCAGTACTTC. This sequence encodes CASGGGPLHEQYF. The V call is TRBV5-1, the J call TRBJ2-7; a weak D match, TRBD2 (7 bases). V was shortened by 7 bases and J by 5 bases, with 16 bases between the two germline ends. Germline V CDR1 and CDR2: SGHRS, YFSETQ. This CDR3 contains 13 residues.

Only one count was recorded for this clone. The rearrangement uses TRBV18 and TRBJ2-7; D may be TRBD1 or TRBD2 (5 bases each). The V end was cut by 3 bases, the J end by 1 base, with 10 bases between. CDR3 length: 14 residues. CDR1 is KGHSH, CDR2 LQKENI, per germline. CDR3 amino acids: CASSPGTESYEQYF. The CDR3 nucleotides are TGTGCCAGCTCACCCGGGACGGAATCCTACGAGCAGTACTTC.

The V call is TRBV6-1, the J call TRBJ2-7; D perhaps matches TRBD1 (5 bases). With 7 bases removed from V and 5 bases from J, the gap between germline ends came to 18 bases. This CDR3 region has 14 residues. Germline CDR1 and CDR2: MNHNS and SASEGT. CDR3 sequence (DNA): TGTGCCAGCAAACATTGGCAGGGTAAGAACGAGCAGTACTTC. Translating gives CASKHWQGKNEQYF.